What follows are 30 T cell receptor beta chains derived from one specimen sequenced in a study of T cells in Graves' hyperthyroidism and ophthalmopathy. Amplification targeted TCR beta CDR3 regions from RNA transcripts. TCR CDR3 underwent first-round RT-PCR with the HTBI primer set. In TCRdb, the multiplex PCR reads were re-called with MiXCR into one record per CDR3 protein. The table records nearly 250,000 distinct CDR3 sequences, approximately 25% of them present only once. The specimen was blood. The source is a woman in her thirties or forties with Graves' ophthalmopathy.

In this sample, this clonotype turned up many times. V gene TRBV7-2 combines with J gene TRBJ2-2, with D possibly matching TRBD2 (6 bases). Germline lookup yields CDR1 SGHTA and CDR2 FQGNSA. The CDR3 covers 15 residues. Trimming left V 5 bases short and J 5 bases short, with 15 bases between. CDR3 DNA: TGTGCCAGCAGCGCCCGGAGGGGCCTAACCGGGGAGCTGTTTTTT. Translating it yields CASSARRGLTGELFF.

This clonotype was recorded a few times. This chain uses TRBV9 with TRBJ1-6, with 8 bases lining up with TRBD1. The CDR3 runs to 15 residues. Germline assignment: CDR1 SGDLS and CDR2 YYNGEE. With V trimmed by 3 bases and J by 7 bases, 6 bases remained unmatched. The CDR3 loop reads CASSAQGDGNSPLHF. The CDR3 DNA reads as TGTGCCAGCAGCGCACAGGGGGATGGAAATTCACCCCTCCACTTT.

This chain connects TRBV12-3 or TRBV12-4 to TRBJ1-2; a weak D match, TRBD1 (6 bases). The V end was cut by 8 bases, the J end by 2 bases, with 15 bases between. The CDR3 is 14 residues long. CDR3 DNA sequence: TGTGCCAGCGTACAAGGGGGTCGCAACTATGGCTACACCTTC. Protein: CASVQGGRNYGYTF.

This clonotype occurred a few times. CDR3 residues: CASSEPGANRELFF. For the CDR3, the DNA is TGTGCCAGCAGTGAACCGGGCGCAAACAGGGAGCTGTTTTTT. The rearrangement joins TRBV2 to TRBJ2-2; D is ambiguous. This CDR3 contains 14 residues. V was trimmed by 2 bases and J by 9 bases, leaving 13 bases between them. Germline V gene data show CDR1 as SNHLY and CDR2 as FYNNEI.

The chain uses TRBV27 and TRBJ1-2; D not certain. CDR1 and CDR2 from the germline V gene are MNHEY and SMNVEV (reference sequence). This CDR3 region has 19 residues. Trimming cost V 6 bases and J 0 bases, with 26 bases left between them. CDR3 sequence reads: CASSLTIETDPETNYGYTF. The DNA of the CDR3 is TGTGCCAGCAGCTTAACGATCGAGACTGACCCTGAAACTAACTATGGCTACACCTTC.

This clonotype is a singleton in its sample. A junction end diverges from the germline sequence, so it may reflect a read error. This rearrangement joins TRBV20-1 to TRBJ2-7; D possibly uses TRBD1 or TRBD2 (5 bases each). In germline, CDR1 is DFQATT, CDR2 SNEGSKA (reference sequence). The CDR3 loop spans 14 amino acids. The CDR3 DNA sequence: TGCAGTGGTAGAGTGCCCTGGGGGTCCTACGAGCAGTACTTC. Its protein is CSGRVPWGSYEQYF.

This clonotype was seen at least ten times. The chain uses TRBV4-1 and TRBJ2-7; perhaps D is TRBD1 or TRBD2 (5 bases each). The CDR3 totals 13 residues. The V gene's germline CDR1 is MGHRA and CDR2 YSYEKL. Between the trimmed V and J ends, which lost 4 bases and 9 bases, there was a span of 16 bases. As DNA, the CDR3 is TGCGCCAGCAGCCCGGGACCGCAGCTGGTGCAGTACTTC. Its protein product is CASSPGPQLVQYF.

This clonotype appeared many times. J is TRBJ1-3 and V is TRBV6-1; TRBD1 aligns across 7 bases. Looked up from germline, CDR1 is MNHNS and CDR2 is SASEGT. This CDR3 is 17 amino acids long. The junction had 8 bases not matched to a gene; V was cut back by 2 bases and J by 1 base. CDR3 in DNA: TGTGCCAGCAGTGAAACTAACAGGGGAGGATCTGGAAACACCATATATTTT. This codes for CASSETNRGGSGNTIYF.

This clonotype has a count of ten or more. The chain employs TRBV20-1 and TRBJ2-4; D is possibly TRBD1 or TRBD2 (5 bases each). The CDR3 is 14 residues long. CDR1 is DFQATT, CDR2 SNEGSKA, per germline (reference sequence). The ends were cut back, 3 bases at V and 8 bases at J, with 17 bases in the middle. CDR3 residues: CSARPGTGIDIQYF. The CDR3 DNA reads TGCAGTGCTAGGCCAGGGACGGGTATAGACATTCAGTACTTC.

The sample holds many counts of this clonotype. The chain employs TRBV30 and TRBJ1-1; no reliable D call. With 4 bases removed from V and 1 base from J, the gap between germline ends came to 10 bases. Germline loops: CDR1 GTSNPN, CDR2 SVGIG (reference sequence). The CDR3 totals 13 residues. The CDR3 loop is CAWTFGGNTEAFF. The CDR3 nucleotides are TGTGCCTGGACCTTCGGTGGGAACACTGAAGCTTTCTTT.

This clonotype was counted many times. V gene TRBV29-1 combines with J gene TRBJ2-4, with D maybe TRBD2 (5 bases). Per the germline V gene, CDR1 is SQVTM and CDR2 is ANQGSEA. This CDR3 comprises 12 residues. V was trimmed by 4 bases and J by 8 bases, leaving 12 bases between them. The CDR3 DNA reads TGCAGCGTTGTGACCGGGAAGGACATTCAGTACTTC. Translation gives CSVVTGKDIQYF.

This clonotype was picked up many times. The chain employs TRBV6-2 or TRBV6-3 and TRBJ2-7; 10 nucleotides line up with TRBD1. CDR3 length: 18 amino acids. Losses at the gene ends were 2 bases for V and 2 bases for J; bases not matched to a gene: 12. Germline CDR1 MNHEY, CDR2 SVGEGT. The DNA for the CDR3 is TGTGCCAGCAGTTACGAGTGGTCCGGTGGACAGGGGGCCTACGAGCAGTACTTC. Its translation is CASSYEWSGGQGAYEQYF.

This clonotype has a count of ten or more. The chain carries TRBV29-1 and TRBJ2-5, with TRBD2 as a possible D gene (5 bases). V shed 7 bases and J shed 7 bases, with 16 bases lying between them. CDR3 length: 12 residues. The germline V gene has CDR1 SQVTM and CDR2 ANQGSEA. CDR3 sequence: CSGLDWYGTQYF. For the CDR3, the DNA is TGCAGCGGCCTGGACTGGTACGGGACCCAGTACTTC.

Ten or more counts support this clonotype. The J gene is TRBJ1-2, the V gene TRBV12-3 or TRBV12-4, with 7 bases that match TRBD1. J was trimmed by 2 bases and V by 4 bases; bases with no gene match: 10. The CDR3 has 16 amino acids. This chain's CDR3 is CASSSLVRGENYGYTF. The CDR3 nucleotides read TGTGCCAGCAGTTCCCTGGTCAGGGGGGAAAACTATGGCTACACCTTC.

The sample holds many counts of this clonotype. This chain links TRBV7-2 with TRBJ1-2; no reliable D call. This CDR3 is 12 amino acids long. The ends were cut back, 3 bases at V and 4 bases at J, with 6 bases in the middle. Germline lookup yields CDR1 SGHTA and CDR2 FQGNSA. CDR3 amino acids: CASSFFLYGYTF. CDR3 nucleotides: TGTGCCAGCAGCTTTTTCCTCTATGGCTACACCTTC.

This clonotype was detected many times. The V gene is TRBV9, the J gene TRBJ2-5, with D possibly being TRBD1 (5 bases). This CDR3 has 13 residues. The germline V gene has CDR1 SGDLS and CDR2 YYNGEE. V lost 2 bases, J lost 2 bases, and 7 bases lay in between. The chain's CDR3 is CASSVQGQETQYF. Written as DNA, the CDR3 is TGTGCCAGCAGCGTCCAGGGACAAGAGACCCAGTACTTC.

This clonotype was observed many times. The V gene is TRBV28, the J gene TRBJ1-3, with D tentatively TRBD1 (5 bases). The germline gives CDR1 MDHEN, CDR2 SYDVKM. This CDR3 is 12 amino acids long. Trimming removed 4 bases from V and 11 bases from J, with 12 bases in between. CDR3: CASSSGTHSIYF. The CDR3 region has the DNA TGTGCCAGCAGTTCTGGGACCCATTCCATATATTTT.

This clonotype was counted at least ten times. The V gene is TRBV5-1, the J gene TRBJ2-6, with no clear D. Germline V gene lookup returns CDR1 SGHRS and CDR2 YFSETQ. The CDR3 runs 16 residues. V was cut by 4 bases and J by 0 bases, with 11 bases left in between. CDR3 nucleotide sequence: TGCGCCAGCAGCAAGGACGGAAACTCTGGGGCCAACGTCCTGACTTTC. It yields the protein CASSKDGNSGANVLTF.

The chain joins TRBV29-1 to TRBJ2-7; D ambiguous. The CDR3 is made up of 12 amino acids. V was cut by 4 bases and J by 5 bases, with 12 bases left in between. The germline CDR1 and CDR2 sequences are SQVTM and ANQGSEA. The CDR3 DNA sequence: TGCAGCGTTGTGGGAACCTATAACGAGCAGTACTTC. This codes for CSVVGTYNEQYF.

This clonotype was counted at least ten times. The chain links TRBV6-1 to TRBJ2-7; 10 bases fit TRBD1. CDR1 is MNHNS and CDR2 is SASEGT in the germline V gene. Trimming at V came to 6 bases and at J to 2 bases, leaving 4 bases not matched to a gene. The CDR3 sequence is 14 residues long. Here the CDR3 reads CASRRGQGAYEQYF. In nucleotides, the CDR3 is TGTGCCAGCAGAAGAGGACAGGGGGCCTACGAGCAGTACTTC.

The chain combines TRBV27 with TRBJ2-5; D may correspond to TRBD1 or TRBD2 (6 bases each). Germline V CDR1 and CDR2: MNHEY, SMNVEV (reference sequence). The ends were cut back, 6 bases at V and 4 bases at J, with 24 bases in the middle. The CDR3 extends over 17 amino acids. The CDR3 coding sequence is TGTGCCAGCAGCCAAGAACTCCAGCTGGGGGGCGGAGAGACCCAGTACTTC. Translation: CASSQELQLGGGETQYF.

This clonotype came up many times. The gene calls are TRBV6-5 and TRBJ2-7; unclear D gene. CDR1 MNHEY and CDR2 SVGAGI come from the germline V gene. This CDR3 comprises 11 residues. With 2 bases removed from V and 6 bases from J, the gap between germline ends came to 5 bases. This CDR3 is CASSYDGEQYF. Written as DNA, the CDR3 is TGTGCCAGCAGTTACGATGGCGAGCAGTACTTC.

This clonotype was detected ten times or more. This chain connects TRBV27 to TRBJ2-7, with D perhaps TRBD2 (5 bases). Trimming removed 8 bases from V and 6 bases from J, with 14 bases in between. Germline V gene lookup returns CDR1 MNHEY and CDR2 SMNVEV (reference sequence). There are 12 residues in the CDR3. The CDR3 is CASRPGIGEQYF. Written as DNA, the CDR3 is TGTGCCAGCCGCCCGGGAATTGGCGAGCAGTACTTC.

This clonotype was detected many times. CDR3 loop: CASSPMGQGNTEAFF. The CDR3 DNA reads as TGTGCCAGCTCACCTATGGGACAGGGGAACACTGAAGCTTTCTTT. The J gene is TRBJ1-1, the V gene TRBV18, with 9 nucleotides matching TRBD1. With 3 bases clipped from V and 1 base from J, the junction kept 3 bases outside the gene matches. Germline V lookup: CDR1 KGHSH, CDR2 LQKENI. There are 15 residues in the CDR3.

This clonotype has at least ten counts. At one of its ends the junction is not consistent with the germline gene, which may arise from a read error. The rearrangement links TRBV15 to TRBJ2-5; 9 nucleotides line up with TRBD2. Germline assignment: CDR1 LNHNV and CDR2 YYDKDF (reference sequence). This CDR3 is 15 amino acids long. As DNA, the CDR3 is TGTGCCACCAGCGGAGAGCGGGGGGCCAGGGAGACCCAGTACTTC. Protein product: CATSGERGARETQYF.

This rearrangement joins TRBV4-1 to TRBJ2-1; 11 positions match TRBD2. The germline CDR1 and CDR2 sequences are MGHRA and YSYEKL. The CDR3 totals 17 residues. V was clipped by 5 bases and J by 8 bases; unmatched bases: 14. The CDR3 is CASSARATSGRGDEQFF. CDR3 bases: TGCGCCAGCAGCGCCCGGGCCACTAGCGGGAGAGGCGATGAGCAGTTCTTC.

The rearrangement joins TRBV6-2 or TRBV6-3 to TRBJ2-7; 11 bases are shared with TRBD2. This CDR3 contains 15 residues. After removal of 6 bases from V and 3 bases from J, the junction contained 7 bases not matched to a gene. Looked up from germline, CDR1 is MNHEY and CDR2 is SVGEGT. The CDR3 sequence: CASSTTTSGSYEQYF. DNA for the CDR3: TGTGCCAGCAGCACTACCACTAGCGGGAGCTACGAGCAGTACTTC.

This clonotype has a count of ten or more. The chain employs TRBV19 and TRBJ2-2; 9 bases agree with TRBD1. The germline V gene has CDR1 LNHDA and CDR2 SQIVND (reference sequence). With 4 bases clipped from V and 2 bases from J, the junction kept 5 bases outside the gene matches. The CDR3 is made up of 16 amino acids. The CDR3 coding sequence is TGTGCCAGTAGTACCTGGACAGGGGAAAACACCGGGGAGCTGTTTTTT. It is translated as CASSTWTGENTGELFF.

Ten or more counts support this clonotype. The chain joins TRBV11-1 to TRBJ2-7; TRBD1 is a possible D gene (5 bases). The CDR3 is made up of 14 amino acids. In germline, CDR1 is SGHAT, CDR2 FQDESV (reference sequence). V was pared by 4 bases and J by 5 bases, with 15 bases between. In nucleotides, the CDR3 is TGTGCCAGCAGCTCGGACCGGACACCCCACGAGCAGTACTTC. Its protein is CASSSDRTPHEQYF.

CDR3 DNA sequence: TGTGCCAGCAATGGACAGGGGGCGAGGGGGACGTATAGCAATCAGCCCCAGCATTTT. Translation: CASNGQGARGTYSNQPQHF. The chain recombines TRBV6-1 with TRBJ1-5, with 11 nucleotides matching TRBD1. Trimming at V came to 7 bases and at J to 0 bases, leaving 14 bases not matched to a gene. The CDR3 consists of 19 residues. Germline V gene sequence: CDR1 MNHNS, CDR2 SASEGT.